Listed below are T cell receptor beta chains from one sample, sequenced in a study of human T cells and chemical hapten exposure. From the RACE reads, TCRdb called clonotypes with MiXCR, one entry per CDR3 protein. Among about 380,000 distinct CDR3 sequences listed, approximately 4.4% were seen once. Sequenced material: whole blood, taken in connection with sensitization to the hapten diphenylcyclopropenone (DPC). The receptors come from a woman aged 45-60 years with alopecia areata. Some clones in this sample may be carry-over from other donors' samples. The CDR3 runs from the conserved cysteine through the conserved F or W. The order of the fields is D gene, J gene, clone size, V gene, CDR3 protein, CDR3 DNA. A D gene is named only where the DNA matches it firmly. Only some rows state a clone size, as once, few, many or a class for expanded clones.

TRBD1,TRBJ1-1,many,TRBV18,CASSPDRVTTEAFF,TGTGCCAGCTCCCCGGACAGGGTAACCACTGAAGCTTTCTTT
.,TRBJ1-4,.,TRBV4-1,CASSQAGFGLGTREKLFF,TGCGCCAGCAGCCAAGCAGGATTCGGCCTGGGGACCAGAGAAAAACTGTTTTTT
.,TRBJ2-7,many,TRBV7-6,CASSLSPVYEQYF,TGTGCCAGCAGCTTATCACCTGTCTACGAGCAGTACTTC
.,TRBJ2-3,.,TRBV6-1,CASSARDETF,TGTGCCAGCAGTGCGCGGGATGAAACCTTT
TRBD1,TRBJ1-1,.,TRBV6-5,CASSYRGQGIMNTEAFF,TGTGCCAGCAGTTATAGGGGACAGGGAATCATGAACACTGAAGCTTTCTTT
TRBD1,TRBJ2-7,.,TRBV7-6,CASSTQGAREQYF,TGTGCCAGCAGCACGCAGGGGGCGCGAGAGCAGTACTTC
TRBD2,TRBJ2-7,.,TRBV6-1,CASSVSGGASEQYF,TGTGCCAGCAGTGTTAGCGGGGGGGCGTCGGAGCAGTACTTC
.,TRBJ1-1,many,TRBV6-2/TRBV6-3,CASSIQGFRTEAFF,TGTGCCAGCAGTATCCAGGGGTTTCGCACTGAAGCTTTCTTT
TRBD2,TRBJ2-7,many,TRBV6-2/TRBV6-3,CASSYSNISGRRYEQYF,TGTGCCAGCAGTTACTCGAACATCAGCGGGAGGCGGTACGAGCAGTACTTC
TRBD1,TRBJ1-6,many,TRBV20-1,CSARAGQFWDSPLHF,TGCAGTGCTAGAGCGGGACAGTTTTGGGATTCACCCCTCCACTTT
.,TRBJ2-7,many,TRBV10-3,CAISESLTGYEQYF,TGTGCCATCAGTGAGTCATTAACCGGGTACGAGCAGTACTTC
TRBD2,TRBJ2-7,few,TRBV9,CASSVSGTSGPYEQYF,TGTGCCAGCAGCGTTTCCGGGACTAGCGGACCCTACGAGCAGTACTTC
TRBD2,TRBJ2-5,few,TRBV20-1,CSAPGGSGGIWETQYF,TGCAGTGCACCCGGTGGTAGCGGGGGAATCTGGGAGACCCAGTACTTC
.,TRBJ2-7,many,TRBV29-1,CSVEGQAAYEQYF,TGCAGCGTTGAGGGGCAGGCGGCCTACGAGCAGTACTTC
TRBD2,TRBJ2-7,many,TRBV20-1,CSASPLAALYEQYF,TGCAGTGCTAGCCCACTAGCGGCCCTCTACGAGCAGTACTTC
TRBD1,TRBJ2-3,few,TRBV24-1,CATSVGTGTDTQYF,TGTGCCACGTCGGTTGGGACAGGCACAGATACGCAGTATTTT
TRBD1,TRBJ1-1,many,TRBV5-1,CASSSQGESTEAFF,TGCGCCAGCAGCTCACAGGGGGAGAGCACTGAAGCTTTCTTT
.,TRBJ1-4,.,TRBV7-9,CASSPGEANEKLFF,TGTGCCAGCAGCCCGGGGGAGGCTAATGAAAAACTGTTTTTT
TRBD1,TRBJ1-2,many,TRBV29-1,CSVVQQGGYGYTF,TGCAGCGTTGTTCAACAGGGGGGATATGGCTACACCTTC
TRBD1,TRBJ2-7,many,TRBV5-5,CASSLAGDSLYEQYF,TGTGCCAGCAGCCTAGCCGGGGACAGCCTCTACGAGCAGTACTTC
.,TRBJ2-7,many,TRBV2,CASSRETTLHEQYF,TGTGCCAGCAGTCGCGAGACTACCCTACACGAGCAGTACTTC
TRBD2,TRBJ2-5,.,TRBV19,CASSNQRLAGDQETQYF,TGTGCCAGTAGTAACCAGCGACTAGCGGGGGACCAAGAGACCCAGTACTTC
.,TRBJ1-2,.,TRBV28,CASRLGGQANYGYTF,TGTGCCAGCAGGCTGGGGGGGCAGGCTAACTATGGCTACACCTTC
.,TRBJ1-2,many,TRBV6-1,CASSEATLWGYTF,TGTGCCAGCAGTGAAGCAACATTGTGGGGCTACACCTTC
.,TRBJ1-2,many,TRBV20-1,CSARIGASNYGYTF,TGCAGTGCTAGGATAGGGGCCTCTAACTATGGCTACACCTTC
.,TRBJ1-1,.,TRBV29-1,CSVDRGGGTEAFF,TGCAGCGTTGATCGGGGAGGAGGAACTGAAGCTTTCTTT